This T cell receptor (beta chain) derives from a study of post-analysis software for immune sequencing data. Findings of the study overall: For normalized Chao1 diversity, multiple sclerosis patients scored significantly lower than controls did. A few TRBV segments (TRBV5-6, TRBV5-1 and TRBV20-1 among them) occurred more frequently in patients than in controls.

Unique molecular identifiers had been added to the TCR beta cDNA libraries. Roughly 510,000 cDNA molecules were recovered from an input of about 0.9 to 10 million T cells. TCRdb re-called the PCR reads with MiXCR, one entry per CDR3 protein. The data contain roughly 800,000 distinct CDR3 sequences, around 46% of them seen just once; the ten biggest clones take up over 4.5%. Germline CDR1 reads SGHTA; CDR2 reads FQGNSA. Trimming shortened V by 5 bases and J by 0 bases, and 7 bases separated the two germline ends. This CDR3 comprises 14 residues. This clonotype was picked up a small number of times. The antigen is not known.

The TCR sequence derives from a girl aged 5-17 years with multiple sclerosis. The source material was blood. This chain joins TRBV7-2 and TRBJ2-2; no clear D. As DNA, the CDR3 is TGTGCCAGCAGCGCAACGGCGAACACCGGGGAGCTGTTTTTT. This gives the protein CASSATANTGELFF.